These T cell receptor beta chains were read from a single sample in a study of T cell responses to AZD1222 COVID-19 vaccine. Produced via immunoSEQ multiplex PCR; TCRdb's table is partial and in-frame only. In the table there are some 150,000 clones, roughly 86% of which are singletons. Sample: peripheral blood, taken 28 days after the second dose of the MenACWY control vaccine. These receptor sequences come from an adult who received the MenACWY meningococcal vaccine as a control. Both conserved end residues are part of each CDR3. The order of the fields is J gene, D gene, V gene, clone size, CDR3 protein, CDR3 DNA. The D gene is left open where the match is weak. For some rows the clone size is stated as once, few or many, or as a class when expanded; others skip it.

>TRBJ1-2|-|TRBV20-1|-
CSASYQLYGYTF
TGCAGTGCTAGTTATCAGCTATATGGCTACACCTTC
>TRBJ1-6|TRBD1|TRBV18|-
CASSKGTGDSPLHF
TGTGCCAGCTCAAAAGGGACAGGGGACTCACCCCTCCACTTT
>TRBJ1-3|-|TRBV5-1|few
CASSFDGSGNTIYF
TGCGCCAGCAGCTTCGACGGCTCTGGAAACACCATATATTTT
>TRBJ1-2|TRBD1|TRBV18|-
CASSPSTRQGDYGYTF
TGTGCCAGCTCACCGAGTACGAGACAGGGTGACTATGGCTACACCTTC
>TRBJ1-1|TRBD1|TRBV6-2/TRBV6-3|-
CASSTGGTEAFF
TGTGCCAGCAGTACAGGGGGCACTGAAGCTTTCTTT
>TRBJ2-1|-|TRBV25-1|-
CASSERAQDSYNEQFF
TGTGCCAGCAGTGAAAGAGCGCAGGACTCCTACAATGAGCAGTTCTTC
>TRBJ2-1|-|TRBV6-5|-
CASSPQRLRYNEQFF
TGTGCCAGCAGCCCCCAGCGCCTCCGTTACAATGAGCAGTTCTTC
>TRBJ2-7|TRBD1|TRBV5-8|-
CASNPGTGGREQYF
TGTGCCAGCAACCCCGGGACAGGGGGGAGGGAGCAGTACTTC
>TRBJ2-5|-|TRBV2|-
CASRSVYVQEQETQYF
TGTGCCAGTCGAAGCGTCTATGTACAAGAACAAGAGACCCAGTACTTC
>TRBJ1-1|-|TRBV27|-
CASRPTENTEAFF
TGTGCCAGCAGGCCGACAGAGAACACTGAAGCTTTCTTT